Listed below are T cell receptor beta chains from one sample, sequenced in a study of cytomegalovirus exposure and HLA in healthy donors. The method was immunoSEQ multiplex PCR; TCRdb's version includes in-frame clones alone and lacks a portion of them. The sample holds some 150,000 clones, approximately 80% seen once. Sequencing was performed on PBMCs. These receptors were taken from a man aged 25-45 years in good health and CMV-seropositive. Each CDR3 is given with its conserved first and last residue. D genes are given only for firm matches. Clone size appears in some rows only: once, few, many, or a class for an expanded clone.

CDR3nt: TGCGCCAGCAGCCTAACAGGAACCAATCAGCCCCAGCATTTT
CDR3aa: CASSLTGTNQPQHF
v_gene: TRBV4-1
d_gene: NA
abundance: NA
j_gene: TRBJ1-5

CDR3nt: TGTGCCAGCAGCGTGGGACTAGCGGGAGGGTTCGAGCAGTACTTC
CDR3aa: CASSVGLAGGFEQYF
v_gene: TRBV9
d_gene: TRBD2
abundance: NA
j_gene: TRBJ2-7

CDR3nt: TGTGCCAGCAGCCAAGGGACTAGCTCCGATACGCAGTATTTT
CDR3aa: CASSQGTSSDTQYF
v_gene: TRBV7-2
d_gene: TRBD2
abundance: NA
j_gene: TRBJ2-3

CDR3nt: TGTGCCAGCAGCTTACAGGGTGGATACGGCGGCACCATATATTTT
CDR3aa: CASSLQGGYGGTIYF
v_gene: TRBV5-8
d_gene: NA
abundance: NA
j_gene: TRBJ1-3

CDR3nt: TGCGCCAGCAGCTTGGTGCGGGACTCCTACGAGCAGTACTTC
CDR3aa: CASSLVRDSYEQYF
v_gene: TRBV5-1
d_gene: NA
abundance: NA
j_gene: TRBJ2-7

CDR3nt: TGCGCCAGCAGAGGACTAGCGGGAGGGGCAAGCGCCTACGAGCAGTACTTC
CDR3aa: CASRGLAGGASAYEQYF
v_gene: TRBV5-1
d_gene: TRBD2
abundance: once
j_gene: TRBJ2-7

CDR3nt: TGTGCCAGTAGTATAGAGGGGGAGGCGGGTGAGCAGTTCTTC
CDR3aa: CASSIEGEAGEQFF
v_gene: TRBV19
d_gene: NA
abundance: NA
j_gene: TRBJ2-1

CDR3nt: TGTGCCAGCAGCTCCCCTGGGGCGAACACTGAGGCTTTCTTT
CDR3aa: CASSSPGANTEAFF
v_gene: TRBV28
d_gene: NA
abundance: NA
j_gene: TRBJ1-1

CDR3nt: TGTGCCAGCAGTCTCCCACAGGCCGACTATGGCTACACCTTC
CDR3aa: CASSLPQADYGYTF
v_gene: TRBV28
d_gene: NA
abundance: NA
j_gene: TRBJ1-2

CDR3nt: TGTGCCAGCAGTTTAGACAGGGCGAGGGATGGCTACACCTTC
CDR3aa: CASSLDRARDGYTF
v_gene: TRBV28
d_gene: TRBD1
abundance: NA
j_gene: TRBJ1-2

CDR3nt: TGTGCCATCAGGAAACGGGCAGGGTCGGCCTACGAGCAGTACTTC
CDR3aa: CAIRKRAGSAYEQYF
v_gene: TRBV10-3
d_gene: NA
abundance: NA
j_gene: TRBJ2-7

CDR3nt: TGTGCCAGCAGCTTGAGCAGGTTGAACACTGAAGCTTTCTTT
CDR3aa: CASSLSRLNTEAFF
v_gene: TRBV5-5
d_gene: NA
abundance: NA
j_gene: TRBJ1-1

CDR3nt: TGTGCCACCGCCGGGGGACTAGGTAAGGACGAGCAGTACTTC
CDR3aa: CATAGGLGKDEQYF
v_gene: TRBV6-5
d_gene: TRBD2
abundance: NA
j_gene: TRBJ2-7

CDR3nt: TGTTCCAGCAGCTCCTGGGAGGAGGACGCCAAAAACATTCAGTACTTC
CDR3aa: CSSSSWEEDAKNIQYF
v_gene: TRBV7-9
d_gene: NA
abundance: NA
j_gene: TRBJ2-4

CDR3nt: NA
CDR3aa: CASSKGWASGSMALGQFF
v_gene: TRBV21-1
d_gene: NA
abundance: few
j_gene: TRBJ2-1

CDR3nt: TGTGCCTGGAGTGTACAGACTAGCGGGGCCCGGGAGACCCAGTACTTC
CDR3aa: CAWSVQTSGARETQYF
v_gene: TRBV30
d_gene: TRBD2
abundance: NA
j_gene: TRBJ2-5

CDR3nt: TGTGCCAGCAGCCAAGACAGTAATTCACCCCTCCACTTT
CDR3aa: CASSQDSNSPLHF
v_gene: TRBV16
d_gene: NA
abundance: NA
j_gene: TRBJ1-6

CDR3nt: TGTGCCAGCAGCTTTGCGGGGGTGGGATCCTACGAGCAGTACTTC
CDR3aa: CASSFAGVGSYEQYF
v_gene: TRBV5-5
d_gene: TRBD2
abundance: NA
j_gene: TRBJ2-7

CDR3nt: TGTGCCAGCAGTGTAGAGGCGAGCAATCAGCCCCAGCATTTT
CDR3aa: CASSVEASNQPQHF
v_gene: TRBV6-4
d_gene: NA
abundance: once
j_gene: TRBJ1-5

CDR3nt: TGTGCCAGCAGCTTGAACGGGTACGAGCAGTACTTC
CDR3aa: CASSLNGYEQYF
v_gene: TRBV5-6
d_gene: NA
abundance: NA
j_gene: TRBJ2-7

CDR3nt: TGTGCCAGTTCACAGGGGAACACTGAAGCTTTCTTT
CDR3aa: CASSQGNTEAFF
v_gene: TRBV19
d_gene: NA
abundance: few
j_gene: TRBJ1-1

CDR3nt: TGTGCCAGCAGCCTACCGAGCGGGGGGGAACAAGAGACCCAGTACTTC
CDR3aa: CASSLPSGGEQETQYF
v_gene: TRBV9
d_gene: TRBD2
abundance: NA
j_gene: TRBJ2-5

CDR3nt: TGTGCCAGCAGCGTAGAGGAGGAGGGGAATTCACCCCTCCACTTT
CDR3aa: CASSVEEEGNSPLHF
v_gene: TRBV9
d_gene: NA
abundance: NA
j_gene: TRBJ1-6

CDR3nt: TGTGCCAGCTCAGGATCTACAGGGTCCTACGAGCAGTACTTC
CDR3aa: CASSGSTGSYEQYF
v_gene: TRBV18
d_gene: NA
abundance: NA
j_gene: TRBJ2-7

CDR3nt: TGTGCTGCGACCGGTCACGGGGAAGAGACCCAGTACTTC
CDR3aa: CAATGHGEETQYF
v_gene: TRBV28
d_gene: NA
abundance: NA
j_gene: TRBJ2-5

CDR3nt: TGTGCCAGCAGCTTAGCGGGGGGGGAGGGGGGTTACGAGCAGTACTTC
CDR3aa: CASSLAGGEGGYEQYF
v_gene: TRBV7-6
d_gene: NA
abundance: NA
j_gene: TRBJ2-7

CDR3nt: TGTGCCAGCCTCCAAGGCGGGGGGTTAGGCACTGAAGCTTTCTTT
CDR3aa: CASLQGGGLGTEAFF
v_gene: TRBV28
d_gene: NA
abundance: few
j_gene: TRBJ1-1

CDR3nt: TGCGCCAGCAGCTTGTCCAGCGGGGCGAAGAGAGGCTACGAGCAGTACTTC
CDR3aa: CASSLSSGAKRGYEQYF
v_gene: TRBV5-1
d_gene: TRBD2
abundance: NA
j_gene: TRBJ2-7

CDR3nt: TGTGCCAGCAGCTTGGAAGGACTAGCGGGAGAAGATGAGCAGTTCTTC
CDR3aa: CASSLEGLAGEDEQFF
v_gene: TRBV5-6
d_gene: TRBD2
abundance: few
j_gene: TRBJ2-1

CDR3nt: TGTGCCAGCAGGGTAACAGGGGCCTCCTACGAGCAGTACTTC
CDR3aa: CASRVTGASYEQYF
v_gene: TRBV6-6
d_gene: TRBD1
abundance: NA
j_gene: TRBJ2-7

CDR3nt: TGTGCCAGCAGCCAAGGGGCGTTTGGTCGGGGACAGGGTATGTCGGGGCATTCGTTGTCCCAGCATTTT
CDR3aa: CASSQGAFGRGQGMSGHSLSQHF
v_gene: TRBV4-2
d_gene: TRBD1
abundance: NA
j_gene: TRBJ1-5

CDR3nt: TGTGCCAGCAGCCTCGGACAGAGCGAGCAGTACTTC
CDR3aa: CASSLGQSEQYF
v_gene: TRBV6-1
d_gene: NA
abundance: NA
j_gene: TRBJ2-7

CDR3nt: TGTGCCAGCAGCTTAAGCGTCAGCCCATCCCAAGAGACCCAGTACTTC
CDR3aa: CASSLSVSPSQETQYF
v_gene: TRBV7-2
d_gene: NA
abundance: NA
j_gene: TRBJ2-5

CDR3nt: TGTGCCAGCAGAAGTAGCGGGGGGGCCCTAGATACGCAGTATTTT
CDR3aa: CASRSSGGALDTQYF
v_gene: TRBV2
d_gene: TRBD2
abundance: NA
j_gene: TRBJ2-3

CDR3nt: TGTGCCAGCAGCCCCCCGAGGAGCACGAACTACAATGAGCAGTTCTTC
CDR3aa: CASSPPRSTNYNEQFF
v_gene: TRBV7-8
d_gene: NA
abundance: NA
j_gene: TRBJ2-1

CDR3nt: TGTGCCAGCAGCCCCGGGACTAGCGGGAACTACGAGCAGTACTTC
CDR3aa: CASSPGTSGNYEQYF
v_gene: TRBV27
d_gene: TRBD2
abundance: NA
j_gene: TRBJ2-7

CDR3nt: TGCGCCAGCAGCTTTCAGGGGAGTGATAATTCACCCCTCCACTTT
CDR3aa: CASSFQGSDNSPLHF
v_gene: TRBV5-1
d_gene: NA
abundance: NA
j_gene: TRBJ1-6

CDR3nt: TGTGCCAGCAGCGAGCGGGTGGGAGGAAACACCATATATTTT
CDR3aa: CASSERVGGNTIYF
v_gene: TRBV2
d_gene: NA
abundance: NA
j_gene: TRBJ1-3

CDR3nt: TGTGCCAGCTCCCTGAGAACTTCCTACGAGCAGTACTTC
CDR3aa: CASSLRTSYEQYF
v_gene: TRBV28
d_gene: NA
abundance: NA
j_gene: TRBJ2-7

CDR3nt: TGTGCCAGCAGCTTACTCGGGGTCACAGATACGCAGTATTTT
CDR3aa: CASSLLGVTDTQYF
v_gene: TRBV7-9
d_gene: NA
abundance: NA
j_gene: TRBJ2-3

CDR3nt: TGTGCCAGCAGCGAACAGGGGAATAGCAATCAGCCCCAGCATTTT
CDR3aa: CASSEQGNSNQPQHF
v_gene: TRBV2
d_gene: TRBD1
abundance: NA
j_gene: TRBJ1-5

CDR3nt: TGTGCCAGCAGCTTGGGCACCCTCACAGATACGCAGTATTTT
CDR3aa: CASSLGTLTDTQYF
v_gene: TRBV7-7
d_gene: NA
abundance: once
j_gene: TRBJ2-3

CDR3nt: TGTGCCAGCAGATACACGGACAGAGCGAACACTGAAGCTTTCTTT
CDR3aa: CASRYTDRANTEAFF
v_gene: TRBV28
d_gene: NA
abundance: NA
j_gene: TRBJ1-1

CDR3nt: TGCGCCAGCAGTGCGACCAGGGGGACACTGAACACTGAAGCTTTCTTT
CDR3aa: CASSATRGTLNTEAFF
v_gene: TRBV10-1
d_gene: TRBD1
abundance: NA
j_gene: TRBJ1-1

CDR3nt: TGCGCCAGCAGCCAGGACAGCACATCCTACGAGCAGTACTTC
CDR3aa: CASSQDSTSYEQYF
v_gene: TRBV5-1
d_gene: NA
abundance: NA
j_gene: TRBJ2-7

CDR3nt: TGTGCCAGCAGTTTTACAGGGGGCTACTTTGAAGCTTTCTTT
CDR3aa: CASSFTGGYFEAFF
v_gene: TRBV28
d_gene: TRBD1
abundance: NA
j_gene: TRBJ1-1

CDR3nt: TGTGCCAGCAGTTACCCGGAAACAGTGAACACTGAAGCTTTCTTT
CDR3aa: CASSYPETVNTEAFF
v_gene: TRBV6-6
d_gene: NA
abundance: NA
j_gene: TRBJ1-1

CDR3nt: TGTGCCAGCAGTCCAGGAGGGGCTTTGGGTGGCTACACCTTC
CDR3aa: CASSPGGALGGYTF
v_gene: TRBV27
d_gene: NA
abundance: NA
j_gene: TRBJ1-2

CDR3nt: TGTGCCAGCAGTTTACTGTCAGGAAGAATTTCGACCGGGGAGCTGTTTTTT
CDR3aa: CASSLLSGRISTGELFF
v_gene: TRBV27
d_gene: NA
abundance: NA
j_gene: TRBJ2-2

CDR3nt: TGTGCCAGTAGAAAACTAGCGGGAGGTCCCAATGAGCAGTTCTTC
CDR3aa: CASRKLAGGPNEQFF
v_gene: TRBV19
d_gene: TRBD2
abundance: NA
j_gene: TRBJ2-1

CDR3nt: TGCGCCAGCAGCTTGCCCCCCGGACAGAAGAACACTGAAGCTTTCTTT
CDR3aa: CASSLPPGQKNTEAFF
v_gene: TRBV5-1
d_gene: NA
abundance: NA
j_gene: TRBJ1-1

CDR3nt: TGTTCCAGCAGCTTAGGGTTATACGCGTCGAGACAGGGCCTCAATGAGCAGTTCTTC
CDR3aa: CSSSLGLYASRQGLNEQFF
v_gene: TRBV7-9
d_gene: TRBD1
abundance: NA
j_gene: TRBJ2-1

CDR3nt: TGCGCCAGCAGCCTGGGGACTAGCGGGCCTACCTACGAGCAGTACTTC
CDR3aa: CASSLGTSGPTYEQYF
v_gene: TRBV5-1
d_gene: TRBD2
abundance: NA
j_gene: TRBJ2-7

CDR3nt: TGTGCCAGCAGCCCGGCTAGCGGATACTACGAGCAGTACTTC
CDR3aa: CASSPASGYYEQYF
v_gene: TRBV5-8
d_gene: TRBD2
abundance: NA
j_gene: TRBJ2-7

CDR3nt: TGTGCCAGCAGTTTAGGCCCTCGGGGGTATGACTACAATGAGCAGTTCTTC
CDR3aa: CASSLGPRGYDYNEQFF
v_gene: TRBV28
d_gene: NA
abundance: NA
j_gene: TRBJ2-1